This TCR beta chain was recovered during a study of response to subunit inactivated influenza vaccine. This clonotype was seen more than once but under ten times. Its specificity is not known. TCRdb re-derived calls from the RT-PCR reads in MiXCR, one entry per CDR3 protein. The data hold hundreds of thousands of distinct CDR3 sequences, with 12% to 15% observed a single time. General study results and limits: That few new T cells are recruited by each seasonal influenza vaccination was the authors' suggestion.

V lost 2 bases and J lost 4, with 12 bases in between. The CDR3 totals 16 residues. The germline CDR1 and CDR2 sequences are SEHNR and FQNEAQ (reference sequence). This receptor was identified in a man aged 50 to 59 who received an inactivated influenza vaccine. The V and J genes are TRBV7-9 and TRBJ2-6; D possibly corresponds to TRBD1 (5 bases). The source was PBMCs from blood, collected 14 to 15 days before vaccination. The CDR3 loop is CASSLLGAGGANVLTF. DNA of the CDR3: TGTGCCAGCAGCTTACTAGGGGCAGGGGGGGCCAACGTCCTGACTTTC. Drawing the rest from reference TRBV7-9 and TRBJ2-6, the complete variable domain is DTGVSQNPRHKITKRGQNVTFRCDPISEHNRLYWYRQTLGQGPEFLTYFQNEAQLEKSRLLSDRFSAERPKGSFSTLEIQRTEQGDSAMYLCASSLLGAGGANVLTFGAGSRLTVL.